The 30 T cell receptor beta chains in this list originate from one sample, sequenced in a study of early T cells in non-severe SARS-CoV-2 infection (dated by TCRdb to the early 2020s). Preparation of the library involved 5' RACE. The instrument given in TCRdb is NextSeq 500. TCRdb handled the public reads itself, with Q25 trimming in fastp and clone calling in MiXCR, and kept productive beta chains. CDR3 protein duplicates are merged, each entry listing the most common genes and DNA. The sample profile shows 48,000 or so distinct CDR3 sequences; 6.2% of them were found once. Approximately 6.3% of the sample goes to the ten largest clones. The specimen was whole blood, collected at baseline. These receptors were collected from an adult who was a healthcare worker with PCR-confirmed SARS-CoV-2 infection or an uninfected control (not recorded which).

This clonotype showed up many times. For the CDR3, the DNA is TGCGCCAGCAGCCTTCGGTACCAAGAGACCCAGTACTTC. Its translation is CASSLRYQETQYF. The chain is built from TRBV5-1 and TRBJ2-5; D uncertain. The CDR3 consists of 13 residues. Trimming shortened V by 4 bases and J by 0 bases, and 7 bases separated the two germline ends. CDR1 and CDR2 (germline): SGHRS, YFSETQ.

CDR3 bases: TGTGCCAGCAGTAAAACGCGGGGGATGGATACGCAGTATTTT. Its protein product is CASSKTRGMDTQYF. The V gene is TRBV28, the J gene TRBJ2-3, with TRBD2 identical over 7 bases. From germline, CDR1 is MDHEN and CDR2 SYDVKM. J gave up 6 bases and V 5 bases, and 8 bases lay outside the gene matches. The CDR3 spans 14 residues.

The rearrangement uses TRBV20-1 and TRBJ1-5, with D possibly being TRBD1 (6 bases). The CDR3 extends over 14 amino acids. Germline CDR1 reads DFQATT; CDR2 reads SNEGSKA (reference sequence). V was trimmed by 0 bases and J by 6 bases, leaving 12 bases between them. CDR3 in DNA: TGCAGTGCTAGAGAACAGGGAACGTTTCAGCCCCAGCATTTT. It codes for CSAREQGTFQPQHF.

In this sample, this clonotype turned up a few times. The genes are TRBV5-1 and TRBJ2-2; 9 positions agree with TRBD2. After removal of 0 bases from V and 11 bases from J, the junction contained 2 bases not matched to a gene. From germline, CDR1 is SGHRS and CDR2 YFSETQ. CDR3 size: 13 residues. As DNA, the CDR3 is TGCGCCAGCAGCTTGGCCCTAGCGGGAGAGCTGTTTTTT. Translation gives CASSLALAGELFF.

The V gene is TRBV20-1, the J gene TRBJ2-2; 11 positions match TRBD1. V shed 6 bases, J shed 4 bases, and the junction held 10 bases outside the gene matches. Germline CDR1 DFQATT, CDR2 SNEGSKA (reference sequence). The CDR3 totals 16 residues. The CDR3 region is CSATPGTGGSTGELFF. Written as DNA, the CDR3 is TGCAGTGCCACTCCCGGGACAGGGGGTTCCACCGGGGAGCTGTTTTTT.

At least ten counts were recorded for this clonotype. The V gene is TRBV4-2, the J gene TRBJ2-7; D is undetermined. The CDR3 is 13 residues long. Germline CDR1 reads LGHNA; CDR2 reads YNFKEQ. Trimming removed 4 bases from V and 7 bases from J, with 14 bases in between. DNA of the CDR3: TGTGCCAGCAGCCTCGCCGCCATAGGGGAGCAGTACTTC. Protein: CASSLAAIGEQYF.

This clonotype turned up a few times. This chain's CDR3 is CASTSLQGLSGELFF. CDR3 DNA sequence: TGTGCCAGCACTTCCTTACAGGGTTTGTCAGGGGAGCTGTTTTTT. This chain connects TRBV27 to TRBJ2-2; the D gene is possibly TRBD1 (6 bases). The CDR3 loop spans 15 amino acids. Germline CDR1 reads MNHEY; CDR2 reads SMNVEV (reference sequence). V was trimmed by 7 bases and J by 8 bases, leaving 20 bases between them.

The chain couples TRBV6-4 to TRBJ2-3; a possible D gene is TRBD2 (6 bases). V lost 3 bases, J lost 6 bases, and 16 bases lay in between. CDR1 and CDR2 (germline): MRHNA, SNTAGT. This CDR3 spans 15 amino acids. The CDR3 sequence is CASSEAGQASDTQYF. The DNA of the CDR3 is TGTGCCAGCAGTGAAGCGGGTCAAGCCTCGGATACGCAGTATTTT.

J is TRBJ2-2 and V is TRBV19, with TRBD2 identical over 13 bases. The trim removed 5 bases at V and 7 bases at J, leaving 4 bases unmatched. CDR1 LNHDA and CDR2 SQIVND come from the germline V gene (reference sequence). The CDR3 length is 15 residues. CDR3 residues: CASSGTSGIGGELFF. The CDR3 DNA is TGTGCCAGTAGTGGGACTAGCGGGATTGGCGGGGAGCTGTTTTTT.

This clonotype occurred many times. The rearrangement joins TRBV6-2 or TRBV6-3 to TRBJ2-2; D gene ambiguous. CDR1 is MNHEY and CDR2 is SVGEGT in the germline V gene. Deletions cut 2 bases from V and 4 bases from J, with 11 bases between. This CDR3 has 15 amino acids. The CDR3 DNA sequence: TGTGCCAGCAGTTACCTCCGTCAAGGCACCGGGGAGCTGTTTTTT. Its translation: CASSYLRQGTGELFF.

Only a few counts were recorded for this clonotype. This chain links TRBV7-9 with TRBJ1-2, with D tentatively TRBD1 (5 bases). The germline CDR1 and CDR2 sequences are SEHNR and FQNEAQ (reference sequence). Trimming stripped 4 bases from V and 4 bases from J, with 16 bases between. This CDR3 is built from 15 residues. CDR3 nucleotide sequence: TGTGCCAGCAGCTCGGGACTGTCTGGGGTCTATGGCTACACCTTC. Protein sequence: CASSSGLSGVYGYTF.

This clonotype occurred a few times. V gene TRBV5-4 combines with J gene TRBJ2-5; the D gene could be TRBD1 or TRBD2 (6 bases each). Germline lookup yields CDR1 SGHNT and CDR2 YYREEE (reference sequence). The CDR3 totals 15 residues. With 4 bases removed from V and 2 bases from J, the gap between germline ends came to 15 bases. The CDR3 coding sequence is TGTGCCAGCAGCGGACAGACTAGGGGACAAGAGACCCAGTACTTC. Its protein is CASSGQTRGQETQYF.

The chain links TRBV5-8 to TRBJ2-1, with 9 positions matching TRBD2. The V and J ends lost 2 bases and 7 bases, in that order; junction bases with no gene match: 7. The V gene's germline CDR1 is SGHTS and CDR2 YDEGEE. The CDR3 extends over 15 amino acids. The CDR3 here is CASSFLAGGGNEQFF. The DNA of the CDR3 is TGTGCCAGCAGCTTCTTGGCGGGAGGGGGAAATGAGCAGTTCTTC.

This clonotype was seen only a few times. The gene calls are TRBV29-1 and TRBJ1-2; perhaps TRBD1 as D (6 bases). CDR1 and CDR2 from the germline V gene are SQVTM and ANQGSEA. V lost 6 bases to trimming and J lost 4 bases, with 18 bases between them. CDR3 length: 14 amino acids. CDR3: CSVPPPGASYGYTF. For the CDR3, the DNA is TGCAGCGTGCCCCCCCCGGGGGCCAGCTATGGCTACACCTTC. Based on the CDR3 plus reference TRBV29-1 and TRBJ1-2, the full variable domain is SAVISQKPSRDICQRGTSLTIQCQVDSQVTMMFWYRQQPGQSLTLIATANQGSEATYESGFVIDKFPISRPNLTFSTLTVSNMSPEDSSIYLCSVPPPGASYGYTFGSGTRLTVV.

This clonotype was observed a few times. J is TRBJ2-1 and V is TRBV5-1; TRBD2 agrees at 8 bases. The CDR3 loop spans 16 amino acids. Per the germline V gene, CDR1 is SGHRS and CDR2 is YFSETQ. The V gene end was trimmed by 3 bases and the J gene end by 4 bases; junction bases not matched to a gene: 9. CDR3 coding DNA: TGCGCCAGCAGCTCCCCCAGCGGGAGAGGTTACAATGAGCAGTTCTTC. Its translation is CASSSPSGRGYNEQFF.

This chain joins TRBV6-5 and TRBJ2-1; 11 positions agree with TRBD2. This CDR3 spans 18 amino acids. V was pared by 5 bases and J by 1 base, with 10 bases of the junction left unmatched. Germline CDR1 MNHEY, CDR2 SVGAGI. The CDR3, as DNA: TGTGCCAGCAGTCGAAGCCTGACTAGCGGGACTTCCTACAATGAGCAGTTCTTC. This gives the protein CASSRSLTSGTSYNEQFF.

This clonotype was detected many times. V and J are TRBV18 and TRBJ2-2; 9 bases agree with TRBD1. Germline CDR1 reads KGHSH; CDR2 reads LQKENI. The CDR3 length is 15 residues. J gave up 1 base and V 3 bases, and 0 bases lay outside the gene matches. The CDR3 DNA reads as TGTGCCAGCTCACCGGGACAGGGGAACACCGGGGAGCTGTTTTTT. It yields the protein CASSPGQGNTGELFF.

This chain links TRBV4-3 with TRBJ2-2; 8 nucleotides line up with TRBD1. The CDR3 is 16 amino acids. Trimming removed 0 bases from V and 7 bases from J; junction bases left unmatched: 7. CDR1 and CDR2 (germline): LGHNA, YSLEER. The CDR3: CASSQDPLTGGGELFF. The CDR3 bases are TGCGCCAGCAGCCAAGATCCGCTCACAGGGGGCGGGGAGCTGTTTTTT.

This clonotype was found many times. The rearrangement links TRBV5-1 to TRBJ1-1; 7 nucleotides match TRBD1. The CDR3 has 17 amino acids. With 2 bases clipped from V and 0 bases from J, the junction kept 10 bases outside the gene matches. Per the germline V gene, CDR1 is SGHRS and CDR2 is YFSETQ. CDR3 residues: CASSFGQGQNLNTEAFF. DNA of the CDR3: TGCGCCAGCAGCTTTGGCCAGGGACAGAACTTGAACACTGAAGCTTTCTTT.

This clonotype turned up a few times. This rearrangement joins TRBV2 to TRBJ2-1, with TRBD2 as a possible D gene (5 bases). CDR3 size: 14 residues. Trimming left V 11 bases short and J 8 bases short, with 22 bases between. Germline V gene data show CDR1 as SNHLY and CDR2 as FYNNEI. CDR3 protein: CAGTQTGIGDEQFF. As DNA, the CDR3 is TGTGCCGGCACCCAAACGGGAATCGGCGATGAGCAGTTCTTC.

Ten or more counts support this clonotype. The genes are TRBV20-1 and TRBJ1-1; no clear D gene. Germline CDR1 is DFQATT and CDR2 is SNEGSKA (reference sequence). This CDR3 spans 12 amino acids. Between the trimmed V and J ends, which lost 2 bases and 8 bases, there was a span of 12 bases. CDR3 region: CSARQNIEEAFF. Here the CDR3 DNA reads TGCAGTGCTAGACAAAACATTGAAGAAGCTTTCTTT.

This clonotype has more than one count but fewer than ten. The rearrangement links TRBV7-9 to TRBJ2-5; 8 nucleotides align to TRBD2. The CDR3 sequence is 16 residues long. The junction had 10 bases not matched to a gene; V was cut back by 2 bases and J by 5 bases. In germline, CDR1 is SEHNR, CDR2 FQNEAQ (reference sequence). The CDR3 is CASSLIVPSGRETQYF. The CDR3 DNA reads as TGTGCCAGCAGCTTAATAGTGCCTAGCGGGCGGGAGACCCAGTACTTC.

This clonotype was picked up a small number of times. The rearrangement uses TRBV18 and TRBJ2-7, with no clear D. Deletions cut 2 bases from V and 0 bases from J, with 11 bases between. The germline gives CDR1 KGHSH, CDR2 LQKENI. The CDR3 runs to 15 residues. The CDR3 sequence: CASSPGVADSYEQYF. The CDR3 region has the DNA TGTGCCAGCTCACCAGGGGTGGCGGACTCCTACGAGCAGTACTTC.

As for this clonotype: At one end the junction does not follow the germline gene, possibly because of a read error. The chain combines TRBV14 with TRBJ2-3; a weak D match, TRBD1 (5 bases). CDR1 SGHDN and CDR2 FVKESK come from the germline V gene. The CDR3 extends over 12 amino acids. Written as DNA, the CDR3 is TGTGCCAGCAGCCAAGATAGGGGCCGCATGGATTTT. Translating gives CASSQDRGRMDF.

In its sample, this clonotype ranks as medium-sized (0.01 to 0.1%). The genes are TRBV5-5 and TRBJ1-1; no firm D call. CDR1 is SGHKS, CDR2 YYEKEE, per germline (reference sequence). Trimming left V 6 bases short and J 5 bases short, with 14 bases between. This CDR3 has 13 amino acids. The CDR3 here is CASTKDLNTEAFF. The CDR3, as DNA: TGTGCCAGCACCAAGGACTTAAATACTGAAGCTTTCTTT.

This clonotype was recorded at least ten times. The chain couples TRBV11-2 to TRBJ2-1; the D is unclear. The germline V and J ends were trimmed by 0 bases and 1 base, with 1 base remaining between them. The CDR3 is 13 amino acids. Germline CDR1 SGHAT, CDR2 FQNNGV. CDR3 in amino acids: CASSLESYNEQFF. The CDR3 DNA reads TGTGCCAGCAGCTTAGAGTCCTACAATGAGCAGTTCTTC.

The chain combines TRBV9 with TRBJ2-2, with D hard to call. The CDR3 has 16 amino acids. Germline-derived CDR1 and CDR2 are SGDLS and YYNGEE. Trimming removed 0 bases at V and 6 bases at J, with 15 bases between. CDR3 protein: CASSVDAGPRAGELFF. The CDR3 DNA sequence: TGTGCCAGCAGCGTAGATGCCGGGCCACGGGCCGGGGAGCTGTTTTTT.

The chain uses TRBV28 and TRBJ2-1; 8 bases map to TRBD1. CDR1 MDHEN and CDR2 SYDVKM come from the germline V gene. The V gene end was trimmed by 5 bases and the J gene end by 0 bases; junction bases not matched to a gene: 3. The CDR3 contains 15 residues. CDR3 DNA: TGTGCCAGCAGTCCAGGGGGCGTCTCCTACAATGAGCAGTTCTTC. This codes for CASSPGGVSYNEQFF.

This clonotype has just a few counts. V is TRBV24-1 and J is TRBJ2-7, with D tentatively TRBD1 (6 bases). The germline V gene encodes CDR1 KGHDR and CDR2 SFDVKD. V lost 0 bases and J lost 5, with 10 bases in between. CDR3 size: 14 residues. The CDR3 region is CATSDLQAGDEQYF. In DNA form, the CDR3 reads TGTGCCACCAGTGATTTGCAGGCAGGGGACGAGCAGTACTTC.

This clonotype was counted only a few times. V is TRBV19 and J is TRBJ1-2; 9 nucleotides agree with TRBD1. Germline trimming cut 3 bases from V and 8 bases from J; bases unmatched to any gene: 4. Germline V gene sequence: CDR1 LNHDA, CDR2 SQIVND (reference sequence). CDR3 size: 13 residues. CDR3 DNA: TGTGCCAGTAGTATCGGACAGGGGAGAGGCTACACCTTC. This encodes CASSIGQGRGYTF.